The rows below give T cell receptor beta chains drawn from one sample of a study of cytomegalovirus exposure and HLA in healthy donors. Sequencing used immunoSEQ multiplex PCR; TCRdb keeps in-frame clones, though not all of them. The data contain approximately 200,000 clones, about 86% of them singletons. The specimen was PBMCs. These receptor sequences come from a woman between 18 and 30 years old in good health and CMV-seropositive. The CDR3 runs from the conserved cysteine through the conserved F or W. The D gene is left open where the match is weak. Part of the rows lack a size; the others show once, few, many or a class for expanded clones.

d_gene: TRBD1; abundance: -; v_gene: TRBV2; j_gene: TRBJ1-6; CDR3nt: TGTGCCAGCAGTGAAGTCAACAGGGGACGGCACTCACCCCTCCACTTT; CDR3aa: CASSEVNRGRHSPLHF
d_gene: TRBD2; abundance: few; v_gene: TRBV6-1; j_gene: TRBJ2-2; CDR3nt: TGTGCCAGCAGCCTACTAGCGGGGGGCACCGGGGAGCTGTTTTTT; CDR3aa: CASSLLAGGTGELFF
d_gene: TRBD2; abundance: few; v_gene: TRBV7-7; j_gene: TRBJ2-1; CDR3nt: TGTGCTAGCAGCTTAGGTATTAGCGGGGGGGCGTCGGATGAGCAGTTCTTC; CDR3aa: CASSLGISGGASDEQFF
d_gene: TRBD1; abundance: once; v_gene: TRBV7-2; j_gene: TRBJ2-4; CDR3nt: TGTGCCAGCAGCCCCTGGACAGGGCTCGCCAAAAACATTCAGTACTTC; CDR3aa: CASSPWTGLAKNIQYF
d_gene: TRBD1; abundance: -; v_gene: TRBV2; j_gene: TRBJ1-1; CDR3nt: TGTGCCAGCAGTCCGATAAATTATCAGGGGGGTACTGAAGCTTTCTTT; CDR3aa: CASSPINYQGGTEAFF
d_gene: TRBD1; abundance: -; v_gene: TRBV6-5; j_gene: TRBJ2-2; CDR3nt: TGTGCCAGCTCAAGAGCCGACAGGGACACCGGGGAGCTGTTTTTT; CDR3aa: CASSRADRDTGELFF
d_gene: TRBD2; abundance: -; v_gene: TRBV19; j_gene: TRBJ2-6; CDR3nt: TGTGCCAGTAGCCCCCGGGGGGGAACCGGGGCCAACGTCCTGACTTTC; CDR3aa: CASSPRGGTGANVLTF
d_gene: -; abundance: -; v_gene: TRBV4-2; j_gene: TRBJ2-1; CDR3nt: TGTGCCAGCAGCCAAGATTCGGGGGAATCCTACAATGAGCAGTTCTTC; CDR3aa: CASSQDSGESYNEQFF
d_gene: -; abundance: few; v_gene: TRBV19; j_gene: TRBJ1-6; CDR3nt: TGTGCCAGTGCCATCCAGAATAATTCACCCCTCCACTTT; CDR3aa: CASAIQNNSPLHF
d_gene: -; abundance: -; v_gene: TRBV2; j_gene: TRBJ1-1; CDR3nt: TGTGCCAGGGGGGCCAGGGAAGAGTCCGAAGCTTTCTTT; CDR3aa: CARGAREESEAFF
d_gene: -; abundance: -; v_gene: TRBV19; j_gene: TRBJ2-1; CDR3nt: TGTGCCAGTAAACCGTCTCAGGGGGGTCCGTACAATGAGCAGTTCTTC; CDR3aa: CASKPSQGGPYNEQFF
d_gene: TRBD2; abundance: -; v_gene: TRBV4-1; j_gene: TRBJ2-4; CDR3nt: TGCGCCAGCAGCCAACCCCCAGGACTAGCGTTAGGAGGGAACATTCAGTACTTC; CDR3aa: CASSQPPGLALGGNIQYF
d_gene: -; abundance: -; v_gene: TRBV7-6; j_gene: TRBJ1-6; CDR3nt: TGTGCCAGCAGCTTAGCGGGTGACGGACAGCTCCTCCACTTT; CDR3aa: CASSLAGDGQLLHF
d_gene: TRBD2; abundance: -; v_gene: TRBV7-2; j_gene: TRBJ2-1; CDR3nt: TGTGCCAGCAGCTTAGGGTCCCGGGGGGCCTACAATGAGCAGTTCTTC; CDR3aa: CASSLGSRGAYNEQFF
d_gene: TRBD1; abundance: -; v_gene: TRBV6-5; j_gene: TRBJ2-4; CDR3nt: TGTGCCAGCAGGCGACAGGGGCGGGATATTCAGTACTTC; CDR3aa: CASRRQGRDIQYF
d_gene: -; abundance: few; v_gene: TRBV9; j_gene: TRBJ2-3; CDR3nt: TGTGCCAGCAGCGTAGGTCATCGTCTAGGACACACAGATACGCAGTATTTT; CDR3aa: CASSVGHRLGHTDTQYF
d_gene: -; abundance: -; v_gene: TRBV6-4; j_gene: TRBJ1-5; CDR3nt: TGTGCCAGCAGTGTTTCGGCAGGAGGAAATCAGCCCCAGCATTTT; CDR3aa: CASSVSAGGNQPQHF
d_gene: TRBD1; abundance: -; v_gene: TRBV19; j_gene: TRBJ1-4; CDR3nt: TGTGCCAGTAGTCTGGCAGGGGGGGAAAAACTGTTTTTT; CDR3aa: CASSLAGGEKLFF
d_gene: TRBD2; abundance: once; v_gene: TRBV5-6; j_gene: TRBJ2-7; CDR3nt: TGTGCCAGCAGCTTGCCCGTGGGGGGGGGCTACGAGCAGTACTTC; CDR3aa: CASSLPVGGGYEQYF
d_gene: TRBD2; abundance: -; v_gene: TRBV27; j_gene: TRBJ2-1; CDR3nt: TGTGCCAGCAGCGTAGCGGGGGGCTCTTACAATGAGCAGTTCTTC; CDR3aa: CASSVAGGSYNEQFF
d_gene: -; abundance: -; v_gene: TRBV2; j_gene: TRBJ1-5; CDR3nt: TGTGCCAGCAGTGAATCAGGGTTCCTTGACCAGCCCCAGCATTTT; CDR3aa: CASSESGFLDQPQHF
d_gene: -; abundance: -; v_gene: TRBV20-1; j_gene: TRBJ1-1; CDR3nt: TGCAGTGTGGGCAGCAACACTGAAGCTTTCTTT; CDR3aa: CSVGSNTEAFF
d_gene: -; abundance: -; v_gene: TRBV5-5; j_gene: TRBJ2-3; CDR3nt: TGTGCCAGCAGCTTGAGTTCGGTGCGCACAGATACGCAGTATTTT; CDR3aa: CASSLSSVRTDTQYF
d_gene: TRBD1; abundance: -; v_gene: TRBV7-8; j_gene: TRBJ1-2; CDR3nt: TGTGCCAGCAGCTCCCGGACAGGGCTTGGCTACACCTTC; CDR3aa: CASSSRTGLGYTF
d_gene: -; abundance: -; v_gene: TRBV28; j_gene: TRBJ1-1; CDR3nt: TGTGCCAGCATTCGAGACAGGAACACTGAAGCTTTCTTT; CDR3aa: CASIRDRNTEAFF
d_gene: TRBD1; abundance: -; v_gene: TRBV5-6; j_gene: TRBJ2-3; CDR3nt: TGTGCCAGCAGATATCGACAGGGTGCTGCAGATACGCAGTATTTT; CDR3aa: CASRYRQGAADTQYF
d_gene: TRBD1; abundance: -; v_gene: TRBV5-1; j_gene: TRBJ1-4; CDR3nt: TGCGCCAGCAGCCCCCGACAGGGCGGCGAAAAACTGTTTTTT; CDR3aa: CASSPRQGGEKLFF
d_gene: -; abundance: few; v_gene: TRBV4-1; j_gene: TRBJ1-1; CDR3nt: TGCGCCAGCAGCCAAATTCAGGGAGAAGCTTTCTTT; CDR3aa: CASSQIQGEAFF
d_gene: TRBD1; abundance: -; v_gene: TRBV9; j_gene: TRBJ1-6; CDR3nt: TGTGCCAGCAGCCAAGACAGGGGCAATTCACCCCTCCACTTT; CDR3aa: CASSQDRGNSPLHF
d_gene: -; abundance: once; v_gene: TRBV6-1; j_gene: TRBJ2-5; CDR3nt: TGTGCCAGCAGTGAAACGGCGGCCCGTCAAGAGACCCAGTACTTC; CDR3aa: CASSETAARQETQYF
d_gene: TRBD2; abundance: -; v_gene: TRBV7-3; j_gene: TRBJ2-1; CDR3nt: TGTGCCAGCAGCCCTAGCGGGGGGGCCTACAATGAGCAGTTCTTC; CDR3aa: CASSPSGGAYNEQFF
d_gene: -; abundance: -; v_gene: TRBV28; j_gene: TRBJ1-1; CDR3nt: TGTGCCACTTTACAGGTGGGAGCTTTCTTT; CDR3aa: CATLQVGAFF
d_gene: -; abundance: -; v_gene: TRBV6-1; j_gene: TRBJ1-2; CDR3nt: TGTGCCAGCAGTGACGCGGCAGTCTATGGCTACACCTTC; CDR3aa: CASSDAAVYGYTF
d_gene: -; abundance: -; v_gene: TRBV6-5; j_gene: TRBJ1-2; CDR3nt: TGTGCCAGCACCCGACAGGCCTCTAACTATGGCTACACCTTC; CDR3aa: CASTRQASNYGYTF
d_gene: TRBD1; abundance: few; v_gene: TRBV28; j_gene: TRBJ1-2; CDR3nt: TGTGCCAGCAGTCTAGGGACAGCTAACTATGGCTACACCTTC; CDR3aa: CASSLGTANYGYTF
d_gene: TRBD1; abundance: -; v_gene: TRBV5-4; j_gene: TRBJ1-1; CDR3nt: TGTGCCAGCAGCGCGACAGGGGGGGCAACTGAAGCTTTCTTT; CDR3aa: CASSATGGATEAFF
d_gene: TRBD1; abundance: -; v_gene: TRBV7-9; j_gene: TRBJ2-1; CDR3nt: TGTGCCAGCAGCTGGACAGGAGGCAATTACAATGAGCAGTTCTTC; CDR3aa: CASSWTGGNYNEQFF
d_gene: -; abundance: -; v_gene: TRBV6-1; j_gene: TRBJ1-2; CDR3nt: TGTGCCAGCAGTGAACTCAACTATGGCTACACCTTC; CDR3aa: CASSELNYGYTF
d_gene: TRBD1; abundance: once; v_gene: TRBV11-2; j_gene: TRBJ2-5; CDR3nt: TGTGCCAGCGACCAGACAGGGCTTGAGACCCAGTACTTC; CDR3aa: CASDQTGLETQYF
d_gene: TRBD1; abundance: -; v_gene: TRBV7-9; j_gene: TRBJ2-5; CDR3nt: TGTGCCAGCAGCTTAGGACAGGGACGCGCAGAGACCCAGTACTTC; CDR3aa: CASSLGQGRAETQYF
d_gene: -; abundance: -; v_gene: TRBV18; j_gene: TRBJ2-1; CDR3nt: TGTGCCAGCTTGGCCCATAATGAGCAGTTCTTC; CDR3aa: CASLAHNEQFF
d_gene: -; abundance: -; v_gene: TRBV2; j_gene: TRBJ2-5; CDR3nt: TGTGCCAGTGGTGGGTTAGCTGGGGGGTACTCGGAGACCCAGTACTTC; CDR3aa: CASGGLAGGYSETQYF
d_gene: TRBD2; abundance: once; v_gene: TRBV19; j_gene: TRBJ2-1; CDR3nt: TGTGCCAGTAGTATGAAAAGTATACTCGGGACTAACTACAATGAGCAGTTCTTC; CDR3aa: CASSMKSILGTNYNEQFF
d_gene: -; abundance: few; v_gene: TRBV6-5; j_gene: TRBJ2-5; CDR3nt: TGTGCCAGCAGTTACGCGGGTGGGGGCGAAGAGACCCAGTACTTC; CDR3aa: CASSYAGGGEETQYF
d_gene: TRBD2; abundance: -; v_gene: TRBV30; j_gene: TRBJ2-1; CDR3nt: TGTGCCTGGAGTGTTCGGCTAGCGGGGGTTGAGCAGTTCTTC; CDR3aa: CAWSVRLAGVEQFF
d_gene: -; abundance: -; v_gene: TRBV7-9; j_gene: TRBJ1-2; CDR3nt: TGTGCCAGCAACCCGGGGGGGGCAGCATCAGGCTACACCTTC; CDR3aa: CASNPGGAASGYTF
d_gene: -; abundance: once; v_gene: TRBV27; j_gene: TRBJ2-2; CDR3nt: TGTGCCAGCAGTTTATATCGGGGGGCCGCTACCGGGGAGCTGTTTTTT; CDR3aa: CASSLYRGAATGELFF
d_gene: TRBD1; abundance: -; v_gene: TRBV7-2; j_gene: TRBJ1-5; CDR3nt: TGTGCCAGCAGCTTAGGAGACAGGGTACAGCCCCAGCATTTT; CDR3aa: CASSLGDRVQPQHF
d_gene: TRBD1; abundance: -; v_gene: TRBV7-9; j_gene: TRBJ1-1; CDR3nt: TGTGCCAGCAGCTCGACAGGGTACATGAACACTGAAGCTTTCTTT; CDR3aa: CASSSTGYMNTEAFF
d_gene: -; abundance: few; v_gene: TRBV18; j_gene: TRBJ2-5; CDR3nt: TGTGCCAGCTCACCCGGACAGGGAGGGGAGACCCAGTACTTC; CDR3aa: CASSPGQGGETQYF
d_gene: -; abundance: -; v_gene: TRBV7-8; j_gene: TRBJ1-1; CDR3nt: TGTGCCAGCAGGAAACAGGACACGCTTGATGAAGCTTTCTTT; CDR3aa: CASRKQDTLDEAFF
d_gene: TRBD2; abundance: few; v_gene: TRBV28; j_gene: TRBJ2-1; CDR3nt: TGTGCCAGCAGTTTAAGGAGGACTAGGGGTAGAAATGAGCAGTTCTTC; CDR3aa: CASSLRRTRGRNEQFF
d_gene: -; abundance: -; v_gene: TRBV5-5; j_gene: TRBJ2-5; CDR3nt: TGTGCCAGCAGCTTCTTTCAGGGCCGGGAGGAGACCCAGTACTTC; CDR3aa: CASSFFQGREETQYF
d_gene: TRBD2; abundance: -; v_gene: TRBV9; j_gene: TRBJ2-3; CDR3nt: TGTGCCAGCAGCCATAGCGGGGGTGCCACAGATACGCAGTATTTT; CDR3aa: CASSHSGGATDTQYF
d_gene: -; abundance: -; v_gene: TRBV7-2; j_gene: TRBJ1-1; CDR3nt: TGTGCCAGCAGCTTAGGGGCGGGGGGGGAAGCTTTCTTT; CDR3aa: CASSLGAGGEAFF